The clone carrying this TCR beta chain turned up a few times. What it recognizes is unknown. The entry originates in a study of CD8 T cells in ankylosing spondylitis. Each TCR beta library was made by quantitative 5'-RACE that incorporated molecular barcodes. TCRdb itself ran the 5' RACE reads through MiXCR, one entry per CDR3 protein. The sample holds about 800,000 distinct CDR3 sequences, 12% seen once. Study-level results: Reports of some motif variants in reactive arthritis synovial fluid and blood predate this one. Seven or eight highly homologous variants made up a TCR beta motif, and this motif appeared characteristic of ankylosing spondylitis blood. From matched ankylosing spondylitis synovial fluid, disease-linked clones were reportedly recovered at significantly enriched levels.

Germline values: CDR1 DFQATT, CDR2 SNEGSKA (reference sequence). V lost 5 bases to trimming and J lost 7 bases; unmatched junction nucleotides: 6. This CDR3 has 13 residues. The sample taken for sequencing was blood, either unsorted or a sorted T cell fraction (not recorded which). This chain links TRBV20-1 with TRBJ1-4, with 8 bases identical to TRBD1. The TCR was taken from a male donor with ankylosing spondylitis. CDR3 region: CSAQTGAPEKLFF. The CDR3 DNA reads as TGCAGTGCTCAGACAGGGGCGCCTGAAAAACTGTTTTTT.